The rows below give T cell receptor beta chains drawn from one sample of a study of CD8+ T cells in alopecia areata. Profiled with immunoSEQ multiplex PCR; TCRdb holds only in-frame clones, not every one. The repertoire holds about 210,000 clones, with approximately 72% as singletons. The sequenced sample was CD4+ T cells sorted from blood, obtained at roughly week 45, from a patient treated with tofacitinib. These TCRs come from a human donor with alopecia areata. Both conserved end residues are part of each CDR3. A D gene is named only where the DNA matches it firmly. Clone size, where shown, is once, few, many, or a class for clones that have expanded.

clone size,D gene,V gene,J gene,CDR3 DNA,CDR3 protein
NA,NA,TRBV5-1,TRBJ2-1,TGCGCCAGCAGTCCCCTACCCTCCTACAATGAGCAGTTCTTC,CASSPLPSYNEQFF
NA,NA,TRBV29-1,TRBJ2-3,TGCAGCGTTACCCCTCCGGAAACTAGCACAGATACGCAGTATTTT,CSVTPPETSTDTQYF
many,TRBD2,TRBV7-2,TRBJ2-3,TGTGCCAGCAGCTCTAGGGAGGGACTAGCGGGGCCCCGGAATACGCAGTATTTT,CASSSREGLAGPRNTQYF
NA,TRBD1,TRBV30,TRBJ1-2,TGTGCCTGGACAAACAGGGGCGACTATGGCTACACCTTC,CAWTNRGDYGYTF
NA,NA,TRBV2,TRBJ2-5,TGTGCCAGCAGTGAGTGGGTGGGGGAGACCCAGTACTTC,CASSEWVGETQYF
NA,NA,TRBV30,TRBJ1-4,TGTGCCTGCTTGTCGAATGAAAAACTGTTTTTT,CACLSNEKLFF
NA,NA,TRBV7-8,TRBJ1-2,TGTGCCAGCAGCTCGACATATGGCTACACCTTC,CASSSTYGYTF
NA,TRBD2,TRBV9,TRBJ2-3,TGTGCCAGCAGCCCCCAAGCTAGCGGGGGCTCAAATACGCAGTATTTT,CASSPQASGGSNTQYF
NA,NA,TRBV30,TRBJ2-3,TGTGCCTTACGAGGGTCAGATACGCAGTATTTT,CALRGSDTQYF
NA,NA,TRBV20-1,TRBJ2-5,TGCAGTGCTAGAAGTCGGTGGACCCAGTACTTC,CSARSRWTQYF
NA,TRBD1,TRBV18,TRBJ2-4,TGTGCCAGCTCACCGCTTGGGACAGCTCTAGCCAAAAACATTCAGTACTTC,CASSPLGTALAKNIQYF
NA,NA,TRBV5-4,TRBJ2-1,TGTGCCAGCAGCCTCAGACAAGGAGGTGAGCAGTTCTTC,CASSLRQGGEQFF
NA,NA,TRBV7-2,TRBJ2-3,TGTGCCAGCAGCCCAGGGATGGATACGCAGTATTTT,CASSPGMDTQYF
NA,TRBD1,TRBV30,TRBJ2-2,TGTGCCTGGAGTTGGGACAGTACCGGGGAGCTGTTTTTT,CAWSWDSTGELFF
NA,TRBD2,TRBV7-8,TRBJ2-3,TGTGCCAGCAGCTTAGCCCAAGGGAGCGGGATTAGCACAGATACGCAGTATTTT,CASSLAQGSGISTDTQYF
few,NA,TRBV7-2,TRBJ1-2,TGTGCCAGCAGCTTACTAGGGGCCGCTTCGGGCTACACCTTC,CASSLLGAASGYTF
NA,NA,TRBV30,TRBJ2-5,TGTGCCTTCTTTCGGGGGAAAGAGACCCAGTACTTC,CAFFRGKETQYF